The TCR beta chain under discussion was sequenced for a study of T cells in localized non-small cell lung cancer. Profiling relied on immunoSEQ multiplex PCR, and the TCRdb table lists in-frame clones only, not all of them. This sample has about 2,100 clones; roughly a quarter occur once, and the top ten carry roughly 16%. On this clone itself: Its cognate antigen is unknown.

Whole-study results and caveats: Clonality peaked in uninvolved adjacent lung rather than tumor.

CDR1 and CDR2 from the germline V gene are SGHNT and YENEEA. The CDR3 runs to 17 residues. V was shortened by 6 bases and J by 7 bases, with 27 bases between the two germline ends. The chain couples TRBV11-3 to TRBJ1-1; D not resolved. Sequenced here: normal lung tissue next to the tumor, sampled before any cancer treatment. This clonotype was obtained from a woman aged 35 to 75 with stage I lung adenocarcinoma. This chain's CDR3 is CASSSPGSNTQKSEAFF. CDR3 bases: TGTGCCAGCAGTTCGCCCGGTTCTAACACTCAGAAAAGTGAAGCTTTCTTT.